This TCR beta chain was identified in a study of immune heterogeneity within non-small cell lung tumors. Multiplex PCR (32 V and 13 J primers) was used to amplify the TCR beta CDR3. MiXCR was run by TCRdb on the multiplex PCR reads, yielding one entry per CDR3 protein. Of approximately 29,000 distinct CDR3 sequences detected, under 35% appear once; the ten largest clones hold approximately 4%. Genomic DNA from bulk tumor acted as the template, and roughly 0.55 ug was loaded per sample. From each primary tumor, several far-apart biopsies were obtained during surgery. The patients were newly diagnosed with non-small cell lung cancer, had not been treated, and had curative surgery. Trimming cost V 8 bases and J 4 bases, with 9 bases left between them. The V gene's germline CDR1 is SEHNR and CDR2 FQNEAQ (reference sequence). The CDR3 loop spans 12 amino acids.

The chain has TRBV7-9 and TRBJ1-3, with D unresolved. Sequencing input: lung tumor tissue. This sequence originates from a man in his forties with non-small cell lung cancer. CDR3 residues: CASSMQGNTIYF. CDR3 coding DNA: TGTGCCAGCTCTATGCAGGGAAACACCATATATTTT.